The 19 T cell receptor beta chains reported below all come from one sample, sequenced in a study of blood T cells in healthy people across ages. Combining a sample-barcoded 5' primer with a J-beta primer mix, a second PCR ran for about 7 to 11 cycles. TCRdb re-called the 5' RACE reads with MiXCR, one entry per CDR3 protein. The sample holds around 2 million distinct CDR3 sequences; about two fifths are singletons and the top ten take about 23%. The sequenced sample consisted of blood. The source is a human donor in good health.

CDR3 residues: CASSPRRGRGDTQYF. Here the CDR3 DNA reads TGTGCCAGCAGCCCTCGCAGGGGAAGGGGCGATACGCAGTATTTT. V and J are TRBV7-8 and TRBJ2-3, with D possibly matching TRBD1 (6 bases). This CDR3 has 15 residues. V was cut by 5 bases and J by 6 bases, with 18 bases left in between. Germline V gene lookup returns CDR1 SGHVS and CDR2 FQNEAQ.

The genes are TRBV28 and TRBJ2-5; 8 bases align to TRBD2. CDR1 MDHEN and CDR2 SYDVKM come from the germline V gene. The CDR3 loop spans 15 amino acids. V shed 6 bases and J 4 bases; nucleotides not matched to a gene: 10. The DNA of the CDR3 is TGTGCCAGCAGGGCTAATGCGGGGGGCCCAGAGACCCAGTACTTC. This gives the protein CASRANAGGPETQYF.

The V and J genes are TRBV6-1 and TRBJ2-1; 7 nucleotides match TRBD2. The CDR3 consists of 15 residues. The V gene's germline CDR1 is MNHNS and CDR2 SASEGT. The V gene end was trimmed by 8 bases and the J gene end by 0 bases; junction bases not matched to a gene: 7. The DNA of the CDR3 is TGTGCCAGCTCTTGGGGCGGGAGCTCCTACAATGAGCAGTTCTTC. Its translation: CASSWGGSSYNEQFF.

This clonotype was seen a handful of times. The chain uses TRBV16 and TRBJ1-4, with D perhaps TRBD1 (5 bases). V lost 0 bases and J lost 7, with 6 bases in between. CDR1 is KGHSY, CDR2 FQNENV, per germline. This CDR3 spans 13 amino acids. In DNA form, the CDR3 reads TGTGCCAGCAGCCAATCAAGGGGTGAAAAACTGTTTTTT. Its translation: CASSQSRGEKLFF. Full variable domain (remainder filled in from reference TRBV16 and TRBJ1-4): GEEVAQTPKHLVRGEGQKAKLYCAPIKGHSYVFWYQQVLKNEFKFLISFQNENVFDETGMPKERFSAKCLPNSPCSLEIQATKLEDSAVYFCASSQSRGEKLFFGSGTQLSVL.

In this sample, this clonotype turned up a few times. The chain joins TRBV29-1 to TRBJ1-1; a weak D match, TRBD1 (5 bases). CDR1 and CDR2 (germline): SQVTM, ANQGSEA. The CDR3 is 15 residues long. Trimming took off 1 base at V and 5 bases at J, with 17 bases between the two ends. The DNA of the CDR3 is TGCAGCGTTGAAGTTGGGGGGGAGACTGGTACTGAAGCTTTCTTT. It translates to CSVEVGGETGTEAFF.

Comment on this clonotype: One end of the junction does not line up with germline, which may come from a read error. The rearrangement uses TRBV9 and TRBJ2-5; D might be TRBD2 (5 bases). From germline, CDR1 is SGDLS and CDR2 YYNGEE. The length of the CDR3 is 13 residues. The CDR3 sequence is CASSEGLQETQDF. For the CDR3, the DNA is TGTGCCAGCAGCGAAGGACTCCAAGAGACCCAGGACTTC.

The genes are TRBV7-3 and TRBJ2-6; 10 bases match TRBD2. Germline V gene lookup returns CDR1 SGHTA and CDR2 FQGTGA. The CDR3 runs 21 residues. Trimming took 5 bases from V and 0 from J; bases not matched to a gene: 16. CDR3 sequence: CASSPPVSGLARDSGANVLTF. In DNA, the CDR3 is TGTGCCAGCAGCCCCCCCGTGTCGGGACTAGCGAGGGACTCTGGGGCCAACGTCCTGACTTTC.

On this clonotype itself: The junction and the germline gene differ at one end; a read error may be behind it. The chain recombines TRBV12-3 or TRBV12-4 with TRBJ2-3; 11 bases line up with TRBD2. The CDR3 is 16 amino acids. The DNA for the CDR3 is TGTGCCAGCAGTGGCGTTCTAGCGGGGGGACGAGATACGGAGTATTTT. Protein product: CASSGVLAGGRDTEYF.

The V and J genes are TRBV7-2 and TRBJ2-4, with 8 positions matching TRBD1. With V trimmed by 3 bases and J by 4 bases, 8 bases remained unmatched. The length of the CDR3 is 16 residues. The germline CDR1 and CDR2 sequences are SGHTA and FQGNSA. The CDR3 sequence: CASSFPSGQGKNIQYF. In nucleotides, the CDR3 is TGTGCCAGCAGCTTCCCCTCCGGACAGGGAAAAAACATTCAGTACTTC.

The V gene is TRBV7-2, the J gene TRBJ1-5; D possibly corresponds to TRBD1 (6 bases). In germline, CDR1 is SGHTA, CDR2 FQGNSA. Between the trimmed V and J ends, which lost 4 bases and 3 bases, there was a span of 13 bases. This CDR3 has 15 residues. In nucleotides, the CDR3 is TGTGCCAGCAGCTCCGGGACAAGGAACAATCAGCCCCAGCATTTT. This encodes CASSSGTRNNQPQHF.

The sample holds a few counts of this clonotype. The chain combines TRBV6-5 with TRBJ2-7; 7 nucleotides line up with TRBD1. Trimming cost V 5 bases and J 2 bases; bases outside gene matches: 9. Germline CDR1 and CDR2: MNHEY and SVGAGI. CDR3 length: 15 amino acids. The CDR3: CASSPDRDIAYEQYF. The CDR3 region has the DNA TGTGCCAGCAGTCCAGACAGGGACATAGCCTACGAGCAGTACTTC.

The chain uses TRBV20-1 and TRBJ1-2; 9 nucleotides match TRBD1. This CDR3 has 13 amino acids. J was trimmed by 3 bases and V by 6 bases; bases with no gene match: 5. In germline, CDR1 is DFQATT, CDR2 SNEGSKA (reference sequence). The CDR3 is CSAVTGGDYGYTF. CDR3 bases: TGCAGTGCCGTGACAGGGGGGGACTATGGCTACACCTTC.

The chain combines TRBV28 with TRBJ2-3, with D tentatively TRBD1 (5 bases). The CDR3 loop spans 15 amino acids. The V end lost 5 bases, the J end lost 2 bases, and 14 bases lay between the germline ends. Germline V lookup: CDR1 MDHEN, CDR2 SYDVKM. The CDR3 DNA reads as TGTGCCAGCAGTAGGTTGCAGGGCTCCACAGATACGCAGTATTTT. Translating gives CASSRLQGSTDTQYF.

CDR3 protein: CASSQITYRVTEAFF. The CDR3 region has the DNA TGCGCCAGCAGCCAGATCACCTACAGGGTCACTGAAGCTTTCTTT. The chain links TRBV4-3 to TRBJ1-1; D possibly corresponds to TRBD1 (6 bases). The CDR3 has 15 amino acids. In germline, CDR1 is LGHNA, CDR2 YSLEER. V was pared by 3 bases and J by 4 bases, with 15 bases between.

This clonotype was counted only a few times. The chain uses TRBV4-3 and TRBJ1-5; D call uncertain. Germline V gene sequence: CDR1 LGHNA, CDR2 YSLEER. CDR3 length: 15 amino acids. Trimming pared 1 base from V and 7 bases from J, leaving 14 bases between. Here the CDR3 reads CASSQARGTTQPQHF. The CDR3 bases are TGCGCCAGCAGCCAAGCGCGGGGTACGACGCAGCCCCAGCATTTT.

The V call is TRBV6-1, the J call TRBJ1-1; no clear D. This CDR3 is 16 amino acids long. V lost 7 bases to trimming and J lost 0 bases, with 18 bases between them. CDR1 and CDR2 from the germline V gene are MNHNS and SASEGT. The DNA for the CDR3 is TGTGCCAGCAAGCGGAATTACCGGGTCGTGAACACTGAAGCTTTCTTT. This translates into CASKRNYRVVNTEAFF.

This chain uses TRBV27 with TRBJ2-7; the D gene is possibly TRBD2 (6 bases). There are 14 residues in the CDR3. The germline V gene has CDR1 MNHEY and CDR2 SMNVEV (reference sequence). The germline V and J ends were trimmed by 8 bases and 3 bases, with 17 bases remaining between them. Here the CDR3 DNA reads TGTGCCAGCGCTCGCCCGGGACTGAGCTACGAGCAGTACTTC. Translation gives CASARPGLSYEQYF.

This clonotype was found a few times. The genes are TRBV7-8 and TRBJ1-1; no firm D call. CDR1 is SGHVS, CDR2 FQNEAQ, per germline. The V end lost 5 bases, the J end lost 4 bases, and 5 bases lay between the germline ends. This CDR3 region has 11 residues. The CDR3 here is CASSRITEAFF. Written as DNA, the CDR3 is TGTGCCAGCAGCCGGATCACTGAAGCTTTCTTT.

This clonotype has a handful of counts. V is TRBV20-1 and J is TRBJ2-4; D possibly corresponds to TRBD1 (6 bases). The V gene's germline CDR1 is DFQATT and CDR2 SNEGSKA (reference sequence). CDR3 length: 13 amino acids. V dropped 4 bases and J dropped 3 bases, with 10 bases sitting between them. Here the CDR3 reads CSAKQGVKNIQYF. The DNA for the CDR3 is TGCAGTGCTAAACAGGGCGTCAAAAACATTCAGTACTTC.